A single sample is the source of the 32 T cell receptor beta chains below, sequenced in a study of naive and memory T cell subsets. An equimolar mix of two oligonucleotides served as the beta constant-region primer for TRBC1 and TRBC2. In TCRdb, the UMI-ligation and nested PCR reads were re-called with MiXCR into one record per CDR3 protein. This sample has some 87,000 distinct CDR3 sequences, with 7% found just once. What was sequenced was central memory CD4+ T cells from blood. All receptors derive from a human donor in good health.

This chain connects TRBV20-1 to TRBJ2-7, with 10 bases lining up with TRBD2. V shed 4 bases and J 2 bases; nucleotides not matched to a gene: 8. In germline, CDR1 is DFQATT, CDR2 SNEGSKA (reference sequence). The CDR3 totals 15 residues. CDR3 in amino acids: CSANSASGSPYEQYF. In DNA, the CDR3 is TGCAGTGCTAACTCGGCTAGCGGGAGCCCCTACGAGCAGTACTTC.

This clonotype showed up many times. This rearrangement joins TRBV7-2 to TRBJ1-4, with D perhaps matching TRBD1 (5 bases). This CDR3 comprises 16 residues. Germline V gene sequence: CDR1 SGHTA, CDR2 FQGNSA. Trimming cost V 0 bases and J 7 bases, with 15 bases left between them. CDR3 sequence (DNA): TGTGCCAGCAGCTTAGCGCACCGGCAGGGAGGTGAAAAACTGTTTTTT. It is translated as CASSLAHRQGGEKLFF.

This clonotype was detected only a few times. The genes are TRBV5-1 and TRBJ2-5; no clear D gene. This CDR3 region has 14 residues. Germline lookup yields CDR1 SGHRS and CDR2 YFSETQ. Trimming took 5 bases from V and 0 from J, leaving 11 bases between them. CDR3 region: CASSFSRNQETQYF. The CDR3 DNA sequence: TGCGCCAGCAGTTTCTCCAGAAACCAAGAGACCCAGTACTTC. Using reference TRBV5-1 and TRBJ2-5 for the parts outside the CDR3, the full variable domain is KAGVTQTPRYLIKTRGQQVTLSCSPISGHRSVSWYQQTPGQGLQFLFEYFSETQRNKGNFPGRFSGRQFSNSRSEMNVSTLELGDSALYLCASSFSRNQETQYFGPGTRLLVL.

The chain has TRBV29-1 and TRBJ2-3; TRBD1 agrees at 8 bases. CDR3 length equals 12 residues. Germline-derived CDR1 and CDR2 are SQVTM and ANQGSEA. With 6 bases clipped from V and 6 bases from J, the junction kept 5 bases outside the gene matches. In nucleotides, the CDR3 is TGCAGCGTGGGACAGGCCGGGGATACGCAGTATTTT. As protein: CSVGQAGDTQYF.

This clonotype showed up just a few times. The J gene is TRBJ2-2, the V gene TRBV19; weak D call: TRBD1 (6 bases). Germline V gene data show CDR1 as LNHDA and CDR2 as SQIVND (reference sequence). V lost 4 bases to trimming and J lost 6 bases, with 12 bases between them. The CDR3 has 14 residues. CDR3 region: CASSTKAGAGELFF. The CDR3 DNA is TGTGCCAGTAGTACAAAGGCAGGGGCCGGGGAGCTGTTTTTT.

The CDR3 coding sequence is TGCGCCAGCAGCTTGGCCCCGAACACCGGGGAGCTGTTTTTT. The encoded protein is CASSLAPNTGELFF. The chain joins TRBV5-1 to TRBJ2-2, with D uncertain. Germline CDR1 reads SGHRS; CDR2 reads YFSETQ. The CDR3 spans 14 residues. The V end lost 0 bases, the J end lost 0 bases, and 3 bases lay between the germline ends.

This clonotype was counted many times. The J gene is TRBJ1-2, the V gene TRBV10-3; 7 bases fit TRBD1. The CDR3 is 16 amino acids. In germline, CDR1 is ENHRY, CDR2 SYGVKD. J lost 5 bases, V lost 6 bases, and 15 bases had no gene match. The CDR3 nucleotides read TGTGCCATCAGCGCGGACAGGACGACAATAGGGTATGGCTACACCTTC. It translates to CAISADRTTIGYGYTF.

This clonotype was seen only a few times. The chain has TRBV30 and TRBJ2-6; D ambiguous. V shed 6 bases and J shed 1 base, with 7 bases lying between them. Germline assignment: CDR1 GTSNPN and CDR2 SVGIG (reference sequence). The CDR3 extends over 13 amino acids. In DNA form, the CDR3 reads TGTGCCTGCCAGAAATCTGGGGCCAACGTCCTGACTTTC. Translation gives CACQKSGANVLTF.

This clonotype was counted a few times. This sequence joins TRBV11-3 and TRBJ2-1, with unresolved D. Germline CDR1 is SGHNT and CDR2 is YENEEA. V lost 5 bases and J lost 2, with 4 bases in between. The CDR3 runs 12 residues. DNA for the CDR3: TGTGCCAGCAGCCCAGCCTACAATGAGCAGTTCTTC. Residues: CASSPAYNEQFF. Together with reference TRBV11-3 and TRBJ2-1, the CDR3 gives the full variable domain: EAGVVQSPRYKIIEKKQPVAFWCNPISGHNTLYWYLQNLGQGPELLIRYENEEAVDDSQLPKDRFSAERLKGVDSTLKIQPAELGDSAVYLCASSPAYNEQFFGPGTRLTVL.

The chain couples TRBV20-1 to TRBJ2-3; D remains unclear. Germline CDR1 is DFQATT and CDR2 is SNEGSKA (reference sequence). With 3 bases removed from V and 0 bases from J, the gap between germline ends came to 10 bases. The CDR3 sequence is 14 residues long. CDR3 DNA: TGCAGTGCTAGTAGGGATTCTAGCACAGATACGCAGTATTTT. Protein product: CSASRDSSTDTQYF.

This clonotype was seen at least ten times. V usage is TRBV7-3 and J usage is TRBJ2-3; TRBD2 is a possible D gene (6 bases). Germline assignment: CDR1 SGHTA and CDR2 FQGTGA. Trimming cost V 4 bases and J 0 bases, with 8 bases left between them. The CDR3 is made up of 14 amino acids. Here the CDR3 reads CASSSGDSTDTQYF. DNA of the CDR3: TGTGCCAGCAGCTCGGGGGATAGCACAGATACGCAGTATTTT.

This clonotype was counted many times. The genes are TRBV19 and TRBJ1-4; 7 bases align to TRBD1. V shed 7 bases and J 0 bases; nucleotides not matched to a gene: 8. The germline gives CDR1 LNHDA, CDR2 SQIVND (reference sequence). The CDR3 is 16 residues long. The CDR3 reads CASTRTGAATNEKLFF. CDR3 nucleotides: TGTGCCAGTACTCGAACAGGGGCGGCAACTAATGAAAAACTGTTTTTT.

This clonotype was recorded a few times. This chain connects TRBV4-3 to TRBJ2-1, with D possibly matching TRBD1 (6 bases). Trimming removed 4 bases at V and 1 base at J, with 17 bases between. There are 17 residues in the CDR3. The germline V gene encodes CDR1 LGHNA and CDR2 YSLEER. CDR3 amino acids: CASSLHYPGTSYNEQFF. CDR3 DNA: TGCGCCAGCAGCCTACATTACCCCGGGACATCCTACAATGAGCAGTTCTTC.

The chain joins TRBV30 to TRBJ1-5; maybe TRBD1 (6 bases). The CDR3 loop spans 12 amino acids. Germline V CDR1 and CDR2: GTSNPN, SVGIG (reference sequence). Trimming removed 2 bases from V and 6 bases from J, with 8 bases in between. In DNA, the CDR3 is TGTGCCTGGAGTCTCAGGGGTCAGCCCCAGCATTTT. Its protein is CAWSLRGQPQHF.

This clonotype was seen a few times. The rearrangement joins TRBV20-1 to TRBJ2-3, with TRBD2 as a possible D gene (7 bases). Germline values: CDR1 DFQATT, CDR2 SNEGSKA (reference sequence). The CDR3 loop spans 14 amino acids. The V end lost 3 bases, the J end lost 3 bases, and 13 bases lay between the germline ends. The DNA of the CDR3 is TGCAGTGCTAGCGGGGGGCATGGGACAGATACGCAGTATTTT. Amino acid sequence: CSASGGHGTDTQYF.

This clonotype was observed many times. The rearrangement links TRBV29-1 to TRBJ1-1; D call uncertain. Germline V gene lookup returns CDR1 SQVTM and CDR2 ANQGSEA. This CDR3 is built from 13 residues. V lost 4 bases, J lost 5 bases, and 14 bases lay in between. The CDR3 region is CSVVGRLGTEAFF. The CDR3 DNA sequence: TGCAGCGTTGTAGGCAGACTGGGGACTGAAGCTTTCTTT.

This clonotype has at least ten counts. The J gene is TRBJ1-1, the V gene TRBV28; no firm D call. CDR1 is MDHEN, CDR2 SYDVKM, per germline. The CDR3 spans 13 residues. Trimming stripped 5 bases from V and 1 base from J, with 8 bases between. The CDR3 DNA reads TGTGCCAGCAGTCTTCGTCGGAACACTGAAGCTTTCTTT. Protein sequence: CASSLRRNTEAFF.

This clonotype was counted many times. The CDR3 sequence is CSVMEGTQYF. DNA for the CDR3: TGCAGCGTAATGGAGGGGACCCAGTACTTC. The rearrangement uses TRBV29-1 and TRBJ2-5; D possibly corresponds to TRBD2 (6 bases). Trimming pared 6 bases from V and 7 bases from J, leaving 9 bases between. The length of the CDR3 is 10 residues. The germline V gene encodes CDR1 SQVTM and CDR2 ANQGSEA. Full variable domain (rest looked up from reference TRBV29-1 and TRBJ2-5): SAVISQKPSRDICQRGTSLTIQCQVDSQVTMMFWYRQQPGQSLTLIATANQGSEATYESGFVIDKFPISRPNLTFSTLTVSNMSPEDSSIYLCSVMEGTQYFGPGTRLLVL.

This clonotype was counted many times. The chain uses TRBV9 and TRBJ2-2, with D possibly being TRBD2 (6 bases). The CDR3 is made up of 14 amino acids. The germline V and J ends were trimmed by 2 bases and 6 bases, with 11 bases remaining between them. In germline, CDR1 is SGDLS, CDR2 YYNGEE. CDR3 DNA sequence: TGTGCCAGCAGCGTCCGGGGGTTTGCCGGGGAGCTGTTTTTT. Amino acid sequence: CASSVRGFAGELFF.

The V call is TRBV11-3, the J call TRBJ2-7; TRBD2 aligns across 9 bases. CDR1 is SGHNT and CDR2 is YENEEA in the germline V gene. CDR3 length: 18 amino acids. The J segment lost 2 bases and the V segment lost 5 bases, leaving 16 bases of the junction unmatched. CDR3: CASSPTRRRLAGTYEQYF. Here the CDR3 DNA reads TGTGCCAGCAGCCCTACACGCCGAAGGCTAGCGGGGACCTACGAGCAGTACTTC.

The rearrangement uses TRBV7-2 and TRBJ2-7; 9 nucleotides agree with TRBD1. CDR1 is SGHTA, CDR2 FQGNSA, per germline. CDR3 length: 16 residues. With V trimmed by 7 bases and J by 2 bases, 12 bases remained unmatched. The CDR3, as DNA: TGTGCCAGCACCCGAAACCCCGGGACAGGGACCTACGAGCAGTACTTC. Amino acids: CASTRNPGTGTYEQYF.

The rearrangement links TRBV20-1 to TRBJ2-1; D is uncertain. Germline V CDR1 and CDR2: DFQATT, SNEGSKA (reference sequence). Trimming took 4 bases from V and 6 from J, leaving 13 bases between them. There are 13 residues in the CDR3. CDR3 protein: CSATPPLPNEQFF. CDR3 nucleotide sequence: TGCAGTGCTACCCCCCCTCTGCCCAATGAGCAGTTCTTC.

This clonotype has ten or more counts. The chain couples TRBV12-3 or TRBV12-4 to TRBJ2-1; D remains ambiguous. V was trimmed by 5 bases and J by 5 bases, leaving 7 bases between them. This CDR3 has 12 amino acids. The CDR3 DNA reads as TGTGCCAGCAGTCTCGATCACAATGAGCAGTTCTTC. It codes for CASSLDHNEQFF.

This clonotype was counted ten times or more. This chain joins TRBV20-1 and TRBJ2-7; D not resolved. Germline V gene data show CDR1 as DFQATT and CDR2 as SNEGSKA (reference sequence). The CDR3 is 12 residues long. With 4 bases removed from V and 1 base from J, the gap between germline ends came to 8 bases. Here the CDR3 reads CSANGLSYEQYF. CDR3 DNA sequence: TGCAGTGCTAACGGATTGTCCTACGAGCAGTACTTC.

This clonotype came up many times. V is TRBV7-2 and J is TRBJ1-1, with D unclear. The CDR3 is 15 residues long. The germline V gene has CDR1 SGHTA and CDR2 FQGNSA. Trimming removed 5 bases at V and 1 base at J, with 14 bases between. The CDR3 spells CASSPPPPQNTEAFF. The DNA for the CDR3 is TGTGCCAGCAGCCCGCCCCCTCCACAGAACACTGAAGCTTTCTTT. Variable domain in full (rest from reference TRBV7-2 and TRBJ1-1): GAGVSQSPSNKVTEKGKDVELRCDPISGHTALYWYRQSLGQGLEFLIYFQGNSAPDKSGLPSDRFSAERTGGSVSTLTIQRTQQEDSAVYLCASSPPPPQNTEAFFGQGTRLTVV.

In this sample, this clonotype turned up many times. CDR3 nucleotides: TGTGCCAGCAGTGGGGAGTTCCCCGGGGAGCTGTTTTTT. Amino acids: CASSGEFPGELFF. The V and J genes are TRBV2 and TRBJ2-2; a possible D gene is TRBD2 (5 bases). CDR1 and CDR2 (germline): SNHLY, FYNNEI. This CDR3 spans 13 amino acids. V was cut by 4 bases and J by 6 bases, with 9 bases left in between. Supplemented by reference TRBV2 and TRBJ2-2, the full variable domain reads EPEVTQTPSHQVTQMGQEVILRCVPISNHLYFYWYRQILGQKVEFLVSFYNNEISEKSEIFDDQFSVERPDGSNFTLKIRSTKLEDSAMYFCASSGEFPGELFFGEGSRLTVL.

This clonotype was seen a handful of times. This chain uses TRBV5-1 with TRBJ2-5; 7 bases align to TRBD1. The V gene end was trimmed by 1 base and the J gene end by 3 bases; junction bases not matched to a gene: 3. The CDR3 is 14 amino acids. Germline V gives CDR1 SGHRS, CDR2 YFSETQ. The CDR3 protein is CASSLPQGEETQYF. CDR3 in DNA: TGCGCCAGCAGCTTGCCCCAGGGGGAAGAGACCCAGTACTTC.

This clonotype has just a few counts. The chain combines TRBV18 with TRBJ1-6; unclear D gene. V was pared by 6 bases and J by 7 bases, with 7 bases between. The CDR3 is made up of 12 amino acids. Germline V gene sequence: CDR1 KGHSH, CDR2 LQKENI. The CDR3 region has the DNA TGTGCCAGCTCCCCCAGGAATTCACCCCTCCACTTT. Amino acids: CASSPRNSPLHF.

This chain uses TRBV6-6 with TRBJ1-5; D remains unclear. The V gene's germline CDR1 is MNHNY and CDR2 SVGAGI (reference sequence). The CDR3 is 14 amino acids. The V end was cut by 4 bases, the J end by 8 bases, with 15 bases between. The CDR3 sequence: CASSSTDSGKPQHF. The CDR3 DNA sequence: TGTGCCAGCAGTTCGACGGACTCAGGCAAGCCCCAGCATTTT.

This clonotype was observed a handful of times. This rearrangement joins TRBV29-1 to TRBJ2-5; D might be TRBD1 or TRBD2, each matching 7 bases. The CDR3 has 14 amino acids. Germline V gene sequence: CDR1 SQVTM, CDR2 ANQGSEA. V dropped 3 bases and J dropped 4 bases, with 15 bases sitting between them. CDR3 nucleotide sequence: TGCAGCGTTGATCAACCCAGGGGGGGAGAGACCCAGTACTTC. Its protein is CSVDQPRGGETQYF.

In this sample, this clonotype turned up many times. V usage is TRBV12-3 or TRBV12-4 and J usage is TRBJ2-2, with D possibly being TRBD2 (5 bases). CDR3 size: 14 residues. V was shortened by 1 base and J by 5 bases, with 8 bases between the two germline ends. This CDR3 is CASSLGLATGELFF. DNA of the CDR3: TGTGCCAGCAGTTTAGGTCTAGCAACCGGGGAGCTGTTTTTT.

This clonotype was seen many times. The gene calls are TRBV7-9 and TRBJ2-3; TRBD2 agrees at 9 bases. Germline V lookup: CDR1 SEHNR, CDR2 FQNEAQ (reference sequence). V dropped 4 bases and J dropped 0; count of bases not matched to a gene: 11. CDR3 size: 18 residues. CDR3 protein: CASSSRGGGTTSTDTQYF. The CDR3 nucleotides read TGTGCCAGCAGCTCCCGCGGGGGGGGCACTACTAGCACAGATACGCAGTATTTT.